Sequencing of this TCR beta chain was carried out in a study of shared clonotypes between healthy human individuals. As for the study in general: Three men and a couple of women, aged 18 to 49, were donors. General study results and limits: Shared clonotypes across all four donors exceeded non-shared ones in generation probability. Specimens sampled were limited to blood, with tissue repertoires likely differing.

As for this clone: Its antigen remains unidentified.

The V gene's germline CDR1 is WSHSY and CDR2 SAAADI. The CDR3 has 13 amino acids. The ends were cut back, 3 bases at V and 0 bases at J, with 3 bases in the middle. The assay was immunoSEQ multiplex PCR, and TCRdb's table has in-frame clones only and misses some. The table shows roughly 2.5 million clones, with more than 80% occurring only once. CD4+ cells were split into CD45RA+ naive and CD45RA-negative memory subsets. The sequencing sample was made of naive CD4+ T cells sorted from blood. Regarding subset: CD45RA+ positively selected. The source of this sequence is a man aged 18 to 30 in good health. This chain uses TRBV10-2 with TRBJ1-5; unclear D gene. CDR3 residues: CASSDPSNQPQHF. The CDR3 nucleotides read TGCGCCAGCAGTGACCCTAGCAATCAGCCCCAGCATTTT.